The rows below give T cell receptor beta chains drawn from one sample of a study of cytomegalovirus exposure and HLA in healthy donors. Libraries were prepared by immunoSEQ multiplex PCR; TCRdb keeps only in-frame clonotypes and omits some of them. The sample has roughly 150,000 clones, about 86% seen once. Sequencing was carried out using PBMCs. The receptors stem from a young woman in good health and CMV-seronegative. The CDR3 runs from the conserved cysteine through the conserved F or W. A D gene is named only where the DNA matches it firmly. Clone size is stated in some rows and not others, as once, few, many or a class when expanded.

CDR3 protein | CDR3 DNA | V gene | D gene | J gene | clone size
CASIGLWGDGGYTF | TGTGCCAGCATAGGGTTGTGGGGGGACGGGGGCTACACCTTC | TRBV2 | - | TRBJ1-2 | -
CAIQGGSYNEQFF | TGTGCCATACAGGGGGGGTCCTACAATGAGCAGTTCTTC | TRBV10-3 | - | TRBJ2-1 | -
CAGGDGYQPQHF | TGTGCCGGGGGGGACGGATATCAGCCCCAGCATTTT | TRBV19 | - | TRBJ1-5 | -
CASSQDLGGNYEQYF | TGTGCCAGCAGCCAAGATCTAGGCGGGAACTACGAGCAGTACTTC | TRBV4-2 | - | TRBJ2-7 | -
CASSQRATGTGGSGYTF | TGCGCCAGCAGCCAACGAGCAACCGGGACAGGGGGTTCTGGCTACACCTTC | TRBV5-1 | TRBD1 | TRBJ1-2 | once
CASNFERNQPQHF | TGTGCCAGTAATTTTGAGAGGAATCAGCCCCAGCATTTT | TRBV19 | - | TRBJ1-5 | -
CASSLPTSPLNTGELFF | TGCGCCAGCAGCTTGCCCACGAGCCCCTTGAACACCGGGGAGCTGTTTTTT | TRBV5-1 | - | TRBJ2-2 | -
CASSLGAGMPGNTEAFF | TGTGCCAGCAGCTTGGGGGCAGGGATGCCTGGTAACACTGAAGCTTTCTTT | TRBV5-6 | - | TRBJ1-1 | -
CASSQEAGPGYTGELFF | TGCGCCAGCAGCCAAGAGGCGGGCCCTGGGTACACCGGGGAGCTGTTTTTT | TRBV4-1 | - | TRBJ2-2 | -
CASSLFVGGGSTDTQYF | TGTGCCAGCAGCTTGTTCGTCGGCGGGGGCAGCACAGATACGCAGTATTTT | TRBV7-9 | - | TRBJ2-3 | -
CASSQAGPNNEQFF | TGTGCCAGTTCACAGGCAGGGCCGAACAATGAGCAGTTCTTC | TRBV18 | - | TRBJ2-1 | -
CASRALGGSVEQYF | TGTGCCAGCAGAGCCCTGGGGGGTTCCGTCGAGCAGTACTTC | TRBV7-2 | - | TRBJ2-7 | -
CASSRGTNEKLFF | TGCGCCAGCAGCCGGGGTACTAATGAAAAACTGTTTTTT | TRBV5-1 | - | TRBJ1-4 | few
CASSLVEGAGGYTF | TGTGCCAGCAGCTTAGTGGAGGGGGCTGGAGGCTACACCTTC | TRBV7-9 | TRBD1 | TRBJ1-2 | few
CAISESPGLAGGSSYNEQFF | TGTGCCATCAGTGAGTCGCCCGGACTAGCGGGGGGCTCGTCCTACAATGAGCAGTTCTTC | TRBV10-3 | TRBD2 | TRBJ2-1 | -
CASSPRTSGSPKSYEQYF | TGTGCCAGCAGCCCTCGGACTAGCGGGAGCCCCAAATCCTACGAGCAGTACTTC | TRBV7-2 | TRBD2 | TRBJ2-7 | -
CASSFGPGADGYTF | - | TRBV27 | - | TRBJ1-2 | -
CASSLSGFSTDTQYF | TGTGCCAGCAGCTTAAGCGGGTTTTCCACAGATACGCAGTATTTT | TRBV7-2 | - | TRBJ2-3 | -
CASSGLAGNYNEQFF | TGTGCCAGCTCAGGACTAGCGGGAAACTACAATGAGCAGTTCTTC | TRBV2 | TRBD2 | TRBJ2-1 | -
CASGLRVWGRGYNSPLHF | TGTGCTAGTGGTTTGAGGGTCTGGGGGAGGGGCTATAATTCACCCCTCCACTTT | TRBV12-5 | - | TRBJ1-6 | -
CASSYSWADYEQYF | TGTGCCAGCAGTTACTCGTGGGCAGACTACGAGCAGTACTTC | TRBV6-5 | - | TRBJ2-7 | -
CASSQPRDRGPPGLNQPQHF | TGCGCCAGCAGCCAACCCCGGGACAGGGGACCGCCTGGCCTCAATCAGCCCCAGCATTTT | TRBV4-1 | TRBD1 | TRBJ1-5 | -
CASSVEDRAKYGYTF | TGTGCCAGCAGCGTAGAGGACAGGGCCAAGTATGGCTACACCTTC | TRBV7-9 | TRBD1 | TRBJ1-2 | -
CASSPGLEETQYF | TGTGCCAGCTCACCAGGGTTGGAGGAGACCCAGTACTTC | TRBV18 | - | TRBJ2-5 | once
CASSIGHGTAHQPQHF | TGTGCCAGTAGTATTGGGCACGGGACTGCACATCAGCCCCAGCATTTT | TRBV19 | - | TRBJ1-5 | -
CASGDRRPYNSPLHF | TGCGCCAGCGGAGACAGGCGCCCCTATAATTCACCCCTCCACTTT | TRBV4-1 | - | TRBJ1-6 | -
CASSLGGQQETQYF | TGTGCCAGCAGCCTGGGCGGACAGCAAGAGACCCAGTACTTC | TRBV5-6 | - | TRBJ2-5 | -
CASSQEGIRAEAFF | TGTGCCAGCAGCCAAGAGGGGATCAGGGCTGAAGCTTTCTTT | TRBV14 | - | TRBJ1-1 | -
CASRLLPTGSGNTIYF | TGCGCCAGCAGATTGTTACCGACAGGCTCTGGAAACACCATATATTTT | TRBV5-1 | - | TRBJ1-3 | -
CASSLLPGVIYEQYF | TGCGCCAGCAGCTTGTTACCAGGGGTTATCTACGAGCAGTACTTC | TRBV5-1 | - | TRBJ2-7 | -
CASSEDRGQSEQYF | TGTGCCAGCAGTGAAGACAGGGGGCAAAGCGAGCAGTACTTC | TRBV2 | TRBD1 | TRBJ2-7 | -
CASSLGLAGGRQYF | TGTGCCAGCAGTTTAGGTCTAGCGGGAGGGAGGCAGTATTTT | TRBV27 | TRBD2 | TRBJ2-3 | -
CASSLVYREEKLFF | TGTGCCAGCAGTTTGGTGTATCGTGAGGAAAAACTGTTTTTT | TRBV27 | - | TRBJ1-4 | -
CASSPSPRDTRYEQYF | TGTGCCAGCAGCCCAAGCCCCCGGGACACTCGCTACGAGCAGTACTTC | TRBV14 | - | TRBJ2-7 | -
CASSETSGSSLDTQYF | TGTGCCAGCAGTGAAACGAGCGGGAGTAGTTTGGATACGCAGTATTTT | TRBV6-4 | TRBD2 | TRBJ2-3 | -
CASSPGTVVWTEAFF | TGTGCCAGTAGTCCAGGGACAGTCGTCTGGACTGAAGCTTTCTTT | TRBV19 | TRBD1 | TRBJ1-1 | -
CASSRAGTVNNEQFF | TGTGCCAGCAGCCGAGCCGGGACAGTAAACAATGAGCAGTTCTTC | TRBV7-2 | TRBD1 | TRBJ2-1 | -
CASTATGTAFYEQYF | TGTGCCAGCACAGCAACCGGGACAGCTTTCTACGAGCAGTACTTC | TRBV7-9 | TRBD1 | TRBJ2-7 | -
CASRWGLAGVRTGELFF | TGTGCCAGCAGGTGGGGACTAGCGGGAGTTCGGACCGGGGAGCTGTTTTTT | TRBV28 | TRBD2 | TRBJ2-2 | -
CASSFDVYSGYTF | TGTGCCAGCAGTTTTGACGTCTACAGTGGCTACACCTTC | TRBV6-5 | - | TRBJ1-2 | -
CASSLASFLSEEQFF | TGTGCCAGCAGCTTAGCGTCCTTCCTCAGCGAGGAGCAGTTCTTC | TRBV7-9 | - | TRBJ2-1 | once
CASSPYTPPSPLHF | TGTGCCAGCTCACCATACACCCCCCCGTCACCCCTCCACTTT | TRBV18 | - | TRBJ1-6 | -
CASSSGEEGAYSGANVLTF | TGTGCCAGCAGCTCAGGCGAGGAGGGGGCCTACTCTGGGGCCAACGTCCTGACTTTC | TRBV7-4 | - | TRBJ2-6 | -
CASINYKENYGYTF | TGTGCCAGCATAAATTATAAGGAGAACTATGGCTACACCTTC | TRBV2 | - | TRBJ1-2 | -
CASSLEGGRSSNEQFF | TGTGCCAGCAGCTTAGAGGGCGGGAGGTCCTCCAATGAGCAGTTCTTC | TRBV11-3 | TRBD2 | TRBJ2-1 | -
CASYKLGVTATDTQYF | TGTGCCAGCTATAAACTGGGCGTAACAGCCACAGATACGCAGTATTTT | TRBV27 | - | TRBJ2-3 | -
CASRTGLAGGFTDTQYF | TGCGCCAGCAGAACGGGACTAGCGGGGGGGTTCACAGATACGCAGTATTTT | TRBV5-1 | TRBD2 | TRBJ2-3 | -
CAWSVGGLGELF | TGTGCCTGGAGTGTAGGAGGGTTAGGAGAGCTCTTC | TRBV30 | - | TRBJ1-2 | -
CASSLGGRQETQYF | TGTGCCAGCAGCCTAGGGGGAAGACAAGAGACCCAGTACTTC | TRBV5-4 | - | TRBJ2-5 | once
CASSYRGTGAYEQYF | TGTGCCAGCAGTTACCGTGGGACAGGTGCCTACGAGCAGTACTTC | TRBV27 | TRBD1 | TRBJ2-7 | -
CASSFEEFSRGLKNEQYF | TGCGCCAGCAGCTTTGAAGAATTCTCCAGGGGGCTGAAGAACGAGCAGTACTTC | TRBV5-1 | TRBD1 | TRBJ2-7 | -
CASSLRGRETQYF | TGTGCCAGCAGCCTCAGGGGGCGAGAGACCCAGTACTTC | TRBV5-6 | TRBD1 | TRBJ2-5 | -
CASSEARRGQGLGDGYTF | TGTGCCAGCAGTGAAGCGCGCCGAGGACAGGGGCTAGGGGATGGCTACACCTTC | TRBV2 | TRBD1 | TRBJ1-2 | -